This section outlines one TCR beta chain sequence together with its context. The CDR3 contains 17 residues. V was pared by 3 bases and J by 0 bases, with 18 bases between. CDR1 is MDHEN and CDR2 is SYDVKM in the germline V gene. The sample comes from a study of blood T cell repertoires in COVID-19. Turning to the study itself: Acute and convalescent COVID-19 samples came from the United States, Italy and Spain. The analysed material was cDNA or gDNA that came from T cells, B-cell-depleted T cells, or PBMCs.

The repertoire was sequenced with immunoSEQ multiplex PCR; TCRdb's copy has only in-frame clones and lacks some. The sample has roughly 160,000 clones, 82% seen once. Specimen: PBMCs or T cells enriched from blood (not recorded which). The origin of this receptor is a man aged 55 to 70 who had recovered from COVID-19. The V gene is TRBV28, the J gene TRBJ2-7; weak D call: TRBD1 (6 bases). The CDR3, as DNA: TGTGCCAGCAGTTTTTTTGGCCCGACAGGCGGCTCCTACGAGCAGTACTTC. As protein: CASSFFGPTGGSYEQYF.